This TCR beta chain was identified in a study of blood T cell repertoires in COVID-19. Study background: The study drew acute and convalescent COVID-19 samples from the United States, Italy and Spain. Nucleic acid was either cDNA or gDNA, and it came from T cells, B-cell-depleted T cells, or PBMCs.

V shed 3 bases and J shed 5 bases, with 22 bases lying between them. Germline V gene data show CDR1 as SGHTA and CDR2 as FQGNSA. The CDR3 loop spans 17 amino acids. In the original processing: Scientists estimated how many nucleated cells there were by amplifying reference gene primers. Profiling relied on immunoSEQ multiplex PCR, and the TCRdb table lists in-frame clones only, not all of them. The V and J calls and clone size come from that table; D and trimming were worked out from the DNA. The repertoire holds 200,000 or so clones, with more than 75% as singletons. The sequenced sample was peripheral blood. This TCR derives from a man older than 75 with acute or convalescent COVID-19. The chain uses TRBV7-2 and TRBJ2-5; TRBD2 might be the D (7 bases). The CDR3 protein is CASSLGGPGLVTETQYF. CDR3 DNA: TGTGCCAGCAGCTTGGGGGGCCCCGGACTAGTAACGGAGACCCAGTACTTC.